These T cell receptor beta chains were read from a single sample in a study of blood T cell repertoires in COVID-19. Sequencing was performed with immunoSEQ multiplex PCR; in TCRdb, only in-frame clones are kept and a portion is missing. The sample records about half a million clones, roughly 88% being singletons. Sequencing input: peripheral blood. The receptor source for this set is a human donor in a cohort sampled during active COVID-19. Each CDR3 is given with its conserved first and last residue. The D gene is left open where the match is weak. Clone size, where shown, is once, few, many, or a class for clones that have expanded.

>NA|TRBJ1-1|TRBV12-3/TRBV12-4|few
TGTGCCAGCCACACAAGAAATTTTGAAGCTTTCTTT
CASHTRNFEAFF
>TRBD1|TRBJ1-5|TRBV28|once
TGTGCCAGCAGTTCGGGACGGACAGGGAAGATCAATCAGCCCCAGCATTTT
CASSSGRTGKINQPQHF
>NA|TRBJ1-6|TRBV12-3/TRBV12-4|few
TGTGCCAGCAGTTTAACTCCAAATTCACCCCTCCACTTT
CASSLTPNSPLHF
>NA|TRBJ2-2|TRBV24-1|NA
TGTGCCACCAGTGCTGTTGTGGGGCCGAACACCGGGGAGCTGTTTTTT
CATSAVVGPNTGELFF
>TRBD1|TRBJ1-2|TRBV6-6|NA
TGTGCCAGCAGTTACGATGGGGACAGGGGGAACTATGGCTACACCTTC
CASSYDGDRGNYGYTF
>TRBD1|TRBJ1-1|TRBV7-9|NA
TGTGCCAGCAGCTTAGTGGGACAGGAAGCTTTCTTT
CASSLVGQEAFF
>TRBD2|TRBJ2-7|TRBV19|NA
TGTGCCAGTAGACCGAGCGGGAATAACTACGAGCAGTACTTC
CASRPSGNNYEQYF
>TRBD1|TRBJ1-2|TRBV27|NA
TGTGCCAGCAGTTTAGAGCCCGGGACAGGGTATGGCTACACCTTC
CASSLEPGTGYGYTF
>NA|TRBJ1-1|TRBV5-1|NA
TGCGCCAGCAGCTTGGGGACACTAAACACTGAAGCTTTCTTT
CASSLGTLNTEAFF
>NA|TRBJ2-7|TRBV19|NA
TGTGCCAGTAGTTCCGCCAGGGGGGTACATTACGAGCAGTACTTC
CASSSARGVHYEQYF
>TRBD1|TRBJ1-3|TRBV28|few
TGTGCCAGCAGTTTAACAGGGGGCGTTGGAAACACCATATATTTT
CASSLTGGVGNTIYF
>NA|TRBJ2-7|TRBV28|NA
TGTGCCAGCGCGAAGTGGGCCAGCTCCTACGAGCAGTACTTC
CASAKWASSYEQYF
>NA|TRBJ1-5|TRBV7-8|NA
TGTGCCAGCAGGTCTACAGGCAATCTTAATCAGCCCCAGCATTTT
CASRSTGNLNQPQHF
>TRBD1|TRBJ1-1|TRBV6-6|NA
TGTGCCAGCAGTCGGGGCGACAGGGGAACTCCACGGATCTACAGTGGGAACACTGAAGCTTTCTTT
CASSRGDRGTPRIYSGNTEAFF
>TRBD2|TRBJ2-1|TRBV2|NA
TGTGCCGGGGGGAGGGGCTACAATGAGCAGTTCTTC
CAGGRGYNEQFF